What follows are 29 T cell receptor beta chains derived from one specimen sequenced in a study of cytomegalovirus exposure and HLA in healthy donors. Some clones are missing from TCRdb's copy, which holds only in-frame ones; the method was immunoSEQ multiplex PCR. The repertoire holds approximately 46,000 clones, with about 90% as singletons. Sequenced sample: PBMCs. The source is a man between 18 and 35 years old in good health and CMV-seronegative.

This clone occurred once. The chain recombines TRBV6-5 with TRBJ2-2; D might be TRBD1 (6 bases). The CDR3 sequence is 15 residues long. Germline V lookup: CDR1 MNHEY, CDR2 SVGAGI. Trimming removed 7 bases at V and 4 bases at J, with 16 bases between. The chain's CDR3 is CASTRQKGGTGELFF. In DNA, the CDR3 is TGTGCCAGCACCCGACAAAAAGGGGGCACCGGGGAGCTGTTTTTT.

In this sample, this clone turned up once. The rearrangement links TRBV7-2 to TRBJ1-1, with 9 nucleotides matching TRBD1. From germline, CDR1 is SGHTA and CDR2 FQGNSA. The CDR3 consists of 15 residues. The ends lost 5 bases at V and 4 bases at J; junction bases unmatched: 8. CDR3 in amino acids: CASSTGQGGSTEAFF. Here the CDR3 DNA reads TGTGCCAGCAGCACGGGACAGGGAGGGAGCACTGAAGCTTTCTTT.

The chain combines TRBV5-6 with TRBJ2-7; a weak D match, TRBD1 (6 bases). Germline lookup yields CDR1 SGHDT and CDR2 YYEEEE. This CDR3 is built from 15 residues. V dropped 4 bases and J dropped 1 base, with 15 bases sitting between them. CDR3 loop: CASSTAGTLSYEQYF. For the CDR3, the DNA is TGTGCCAGCAGCACGGCCGGGACATTATCCTACGAGCAGTACTTC.

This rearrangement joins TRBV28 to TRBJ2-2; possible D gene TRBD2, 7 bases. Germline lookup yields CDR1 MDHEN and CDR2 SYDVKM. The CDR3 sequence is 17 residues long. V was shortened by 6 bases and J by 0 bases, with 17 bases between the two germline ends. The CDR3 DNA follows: TGTGCCAGCAGCGCGGCGGGGGCCATATCGAACACCGGGGAGCTGTTTTTT. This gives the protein CASSAAGAISNTGELFF.

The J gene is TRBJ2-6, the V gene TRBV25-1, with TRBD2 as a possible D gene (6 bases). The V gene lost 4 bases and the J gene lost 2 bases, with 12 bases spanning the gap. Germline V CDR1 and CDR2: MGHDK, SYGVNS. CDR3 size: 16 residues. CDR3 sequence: CASSVPGGAGANVLTF. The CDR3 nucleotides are TGTGCCAGCAGTGTACCCGGGGGAGCTGGGGCCAACGTCCTGACTTTC.

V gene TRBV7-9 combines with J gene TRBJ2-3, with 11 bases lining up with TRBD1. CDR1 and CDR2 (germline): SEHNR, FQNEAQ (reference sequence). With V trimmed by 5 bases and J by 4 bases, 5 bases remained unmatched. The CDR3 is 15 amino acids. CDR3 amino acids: CASSRGQGDSDTQYF. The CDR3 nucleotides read TGTGCCAGCAGCAGGGGACAGGGGGATTCAGATACGCAGTATTTT.

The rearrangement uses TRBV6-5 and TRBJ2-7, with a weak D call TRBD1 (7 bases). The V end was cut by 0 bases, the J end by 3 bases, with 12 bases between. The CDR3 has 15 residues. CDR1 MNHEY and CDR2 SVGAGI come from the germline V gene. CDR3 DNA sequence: TGTGCCAGCAGTTACTCGAGACAGGGACTCTACGAGCAGTACTTC. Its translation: CASSYSRQGLYEQYF.

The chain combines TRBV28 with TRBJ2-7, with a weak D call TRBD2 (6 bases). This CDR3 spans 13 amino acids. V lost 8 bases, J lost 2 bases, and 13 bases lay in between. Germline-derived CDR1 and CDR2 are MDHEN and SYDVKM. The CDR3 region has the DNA TGTGCCAGCGCGGGGACTGCCCCCTACGAGCAGTACTTC. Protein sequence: CASAGTAPYEQYF.

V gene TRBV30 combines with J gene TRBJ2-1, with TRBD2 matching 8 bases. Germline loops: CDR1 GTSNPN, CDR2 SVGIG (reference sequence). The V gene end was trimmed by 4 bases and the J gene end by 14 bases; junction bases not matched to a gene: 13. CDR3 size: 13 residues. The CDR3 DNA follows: TGTGCCTGGAAGGGAGCGGGAGCCTCGCGGAAGTTCTTC. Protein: CAWKGAGASRKFF.

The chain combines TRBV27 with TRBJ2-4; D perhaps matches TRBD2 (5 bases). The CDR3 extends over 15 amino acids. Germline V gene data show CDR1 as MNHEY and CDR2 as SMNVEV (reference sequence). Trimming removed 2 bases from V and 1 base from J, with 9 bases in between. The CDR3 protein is CASSLIGEAKNIQYF. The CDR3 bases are TGTGCCAGCAGTTTAATCGGGGAGGCCAAAAACATTCAGTACTTC.

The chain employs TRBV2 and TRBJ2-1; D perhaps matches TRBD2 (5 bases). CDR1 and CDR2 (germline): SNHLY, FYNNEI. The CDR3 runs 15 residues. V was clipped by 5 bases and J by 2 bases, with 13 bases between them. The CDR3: CASSSSSGTYNEQFF. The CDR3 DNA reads TGTGCCAGCAGTAGTAGCTCGGGGACCTACAATGAGCAGTTCTTC.

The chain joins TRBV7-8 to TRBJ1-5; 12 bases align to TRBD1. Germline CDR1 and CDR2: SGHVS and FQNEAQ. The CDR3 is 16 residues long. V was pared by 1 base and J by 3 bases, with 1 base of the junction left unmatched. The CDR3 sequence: CASSLGDRGLNQPQHF. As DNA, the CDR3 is TGTGCCAGCAGCTTAGGGGACAGGGGGCTCAATCAGCCCCAGCATTTT.

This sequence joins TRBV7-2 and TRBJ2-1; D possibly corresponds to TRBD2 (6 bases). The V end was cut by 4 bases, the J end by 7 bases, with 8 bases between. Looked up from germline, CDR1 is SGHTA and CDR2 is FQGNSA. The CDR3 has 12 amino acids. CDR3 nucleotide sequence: TGTGCCAGCAGCTACCGGGGGAATGAGCAGTTCTTC. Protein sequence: CASSYRGNEQFF.

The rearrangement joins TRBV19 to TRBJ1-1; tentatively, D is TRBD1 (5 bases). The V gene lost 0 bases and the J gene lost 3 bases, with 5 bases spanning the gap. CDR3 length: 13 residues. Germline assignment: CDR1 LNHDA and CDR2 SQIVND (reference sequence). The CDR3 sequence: CASSIEGDTEAFF. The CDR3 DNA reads TGTGCCAGTAGTATAGAAGGGGACACTGAAGCTTTCTTT.

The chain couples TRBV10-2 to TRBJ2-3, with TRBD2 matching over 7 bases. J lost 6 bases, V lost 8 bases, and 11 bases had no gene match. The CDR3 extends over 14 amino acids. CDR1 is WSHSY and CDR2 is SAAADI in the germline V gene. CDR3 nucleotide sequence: TGCGCCAGCGGAGGGACTACTGGGGTGGATACGCAGTATTTT. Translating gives CASGGTTGVDTQYF.

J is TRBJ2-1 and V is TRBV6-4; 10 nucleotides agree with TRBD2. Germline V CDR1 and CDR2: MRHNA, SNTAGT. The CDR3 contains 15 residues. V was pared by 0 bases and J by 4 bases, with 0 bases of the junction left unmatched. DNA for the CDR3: TGTGCCAGCAGTGACTCAGCGGGAGGGTACAATGAGCAGTTCTTC. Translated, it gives CASSDSAGGYNEQFF.

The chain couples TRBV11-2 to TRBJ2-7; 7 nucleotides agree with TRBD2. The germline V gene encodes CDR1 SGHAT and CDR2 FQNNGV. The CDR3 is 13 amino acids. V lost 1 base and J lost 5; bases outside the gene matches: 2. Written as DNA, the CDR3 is TGTGCCAGCAGCTTAGGACTAGCCAACGAGCAGTACTTC. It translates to CASSLGLANEQYF.

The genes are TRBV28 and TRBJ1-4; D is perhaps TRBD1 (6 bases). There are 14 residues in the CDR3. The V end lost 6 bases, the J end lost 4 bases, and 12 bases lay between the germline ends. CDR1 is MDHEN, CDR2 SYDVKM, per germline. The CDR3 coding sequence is TGTGCCAGCAGACAAGGGGGAAATAATGAAAAACTGTTTTTT. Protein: CASRQGGNNEKLFF. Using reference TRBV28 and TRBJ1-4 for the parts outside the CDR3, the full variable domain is DVKVTQSSRYLVKRTGEKVFLECVQDMDHENMFWYRQDPGLGLRLIYFSYDVKMKEKGDIPEGYSVSREKKERFSLILESASTNQTSMYLCASRQGGNNEKLFFGSGTQLSVL.

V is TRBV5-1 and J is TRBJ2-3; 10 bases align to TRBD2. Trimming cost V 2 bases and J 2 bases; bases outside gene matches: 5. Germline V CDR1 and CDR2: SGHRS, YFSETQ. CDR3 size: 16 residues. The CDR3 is CASSFRGLAATDTQYF. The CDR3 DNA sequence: TGCGCCAGCAGCTTCCGTGGACTAGCGGCCACAGATACGCAGTATTTT.

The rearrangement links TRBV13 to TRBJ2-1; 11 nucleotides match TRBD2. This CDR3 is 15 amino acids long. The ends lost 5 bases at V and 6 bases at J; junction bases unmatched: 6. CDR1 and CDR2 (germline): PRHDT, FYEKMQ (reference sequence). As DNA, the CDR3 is TGTGCCAGCAGCCCCACTAGCGGGAGTGTCAATGAGCAGTTCTTC. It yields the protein CASSPTSGSVNEQFF.

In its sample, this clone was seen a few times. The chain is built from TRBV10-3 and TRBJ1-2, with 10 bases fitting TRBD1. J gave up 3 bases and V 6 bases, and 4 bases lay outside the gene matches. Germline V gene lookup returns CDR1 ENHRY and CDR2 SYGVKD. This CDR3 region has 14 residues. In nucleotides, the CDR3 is TGTGCCATCAGCATAGGGACAGGGGACTATGGCTACACCTTC. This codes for CAISIGTGDYGYTF.

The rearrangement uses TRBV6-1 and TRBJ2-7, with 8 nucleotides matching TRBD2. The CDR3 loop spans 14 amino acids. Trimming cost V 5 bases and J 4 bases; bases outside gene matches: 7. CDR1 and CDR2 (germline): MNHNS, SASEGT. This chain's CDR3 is CASSRPGGAYEQYF. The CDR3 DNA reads TGTGCCAGCAGTCGGCCGGGAGGGGCTTACGAGCAGTACTTC.

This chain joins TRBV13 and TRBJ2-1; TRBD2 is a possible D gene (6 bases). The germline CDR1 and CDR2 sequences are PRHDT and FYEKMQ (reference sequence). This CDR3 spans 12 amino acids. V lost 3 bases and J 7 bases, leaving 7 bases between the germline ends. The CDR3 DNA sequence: TGTGCCAGCAGCTTCGGAGGGAATGAGCAGTTCTTC. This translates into CASSFGGNEQFF.

CDR3 sequence reads: CASSGGQRNTIYF. The CDR3 nucleotides are TGTGCCAGCAGCGGAGGACAGCGGAACACCATATATTTT. The V call is TRBV6-1, the J call TRBJ1-3; D may be TRBD1 (6 bases). The CDR3 is 13 amino acids. The germline V gene has CDR1 MNHNS and CDR2 SASEGT. Trimming removed 6 bases at V and 7 bases at J, with 13 bases between.

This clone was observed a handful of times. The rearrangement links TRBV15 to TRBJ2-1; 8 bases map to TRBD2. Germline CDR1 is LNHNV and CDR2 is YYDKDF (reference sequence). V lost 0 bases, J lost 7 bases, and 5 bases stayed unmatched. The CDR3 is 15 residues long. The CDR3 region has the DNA TGTGCCACCAGCAGAGAGTCTAGCGGGTCAAATGAGCAGTTCTTC. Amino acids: CATSRESSGSNEQFF.

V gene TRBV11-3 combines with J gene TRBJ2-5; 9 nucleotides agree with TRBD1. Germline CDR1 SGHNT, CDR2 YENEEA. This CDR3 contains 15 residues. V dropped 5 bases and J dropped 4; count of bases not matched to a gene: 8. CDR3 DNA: TGTGCCAGCAGCCAACCGGGACAGGGCCGAGAGACCCAGTACTTC. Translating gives CASSQPGQGRETQYF.

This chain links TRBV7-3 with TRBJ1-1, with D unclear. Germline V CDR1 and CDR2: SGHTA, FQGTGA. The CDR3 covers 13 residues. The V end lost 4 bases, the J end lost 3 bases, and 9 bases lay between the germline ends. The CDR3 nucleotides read TGTGCCAGCAGCTCCTATATACACACTGAAGCTTTCTTT. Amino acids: CASSSYIHTEAFF. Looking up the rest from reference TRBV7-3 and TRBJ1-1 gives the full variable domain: GAGVSQTPSNKVTEKGKYVELRCDPISGHTALYWYRQSLGQGPEFLIYFQGTGAADDSGLPNDRFFAVRPEGSVSTLKIQRTERGDSAVYLCASSSYIHTEAFFGQGTRLTVV.

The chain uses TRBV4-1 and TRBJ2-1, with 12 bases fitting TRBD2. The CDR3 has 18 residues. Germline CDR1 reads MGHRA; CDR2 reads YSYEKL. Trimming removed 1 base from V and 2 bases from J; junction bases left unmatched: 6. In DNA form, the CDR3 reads TGCGCCAGCAGCCAAGTGGCTAGCGGGAGGGCCACCTACAATGAGCAGTTCTTC. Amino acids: CASSQVASGRATYNEQFF.

CDR3 sequence: CASSTVSGGYSYEQYF. The CDR3 DNA reads as TGTGCCAGCAGTACTGTCAGCGGGGGCTATTCCTACGAGCAGTACTTC. The rearrangement joins TRBV28 to TRBJ2-7; 8 bases line up with TRBD2. The trim removed 5 bases at V and 1 base at J, leaving 10 bases unmatched. In germline, CDR1 is MDHEN, CDR2 SYDVKM. The CDR3 extends over 16 amino acids.